The 20 T cell receptor beta chains below come from one sample, sequenced in a study of shared clonotypes between healthy human individuals. Some clones are missing from TCRdb's copy, which holds only in-frame ones; the method was immunoSEQ multiplex PCR. The sample lists around 990,000 clones; about 80% were seen once. Sequencing used memory CD4+ T cells from PBMCs. Subset: CD45RA-negative fraction. Source of these receptors: a man younger than 35 in good health. Some clones in this sample may be carry-over from other donors' samples.

The chain employs TRBV28 and TRBJ2-1; no clear D. Germline lookup yields CDR1 MDHEN and CDR2 SYDVKM. V was shortened by 3 bases and J by 3 bases, with 9 bases between the two germline ends. CDR3 size: 14 residues. The CDR3 loop is CASSLPRSYNEQFF. CDR3 nucleotides: TGTGCCAGCAGTTTGCCGAGAAGCTACAATGAGCAGTTCTTC.

The V and J genes are TRBV18 and TRBJ2-7; 12 bases align to TRBD1. Trimming took 4 bases from V and 7 from J; bases not matched to a gene: 5. Germline V CDR1 and CDR2: KGHSH, LQKENI. The CDR3 spans 14 residues. The CDR3 bases are TGTGCCAGCTCACTGGGACAGGGGGCACTTGAGCAGTACTTC. Translating it yields CASSLGQGALEQYF.

The chain recombines TRBV5-1 with TRBJ2-3; 7 nucleotides agree with TRBD2. The germline gives CDR1 SGHRS, CDR2 YFSETQ. V trimming: 6 bases; J trimming: 4 bases; junction bases outside the gene matches: 11. The CDR3 extends over 15 amino acids. CDR3 region: CASNAAGVGADTQYF. CDR3 DNA: TGCGCCAGCAATGCGGCGGGAGTCGGCGCAGATACGCAGTATTTT.

V and J are TRBV5-1 and TRBJ2-1; perhaps TRBD1 as D (6 bases). In germline, CDR1 is SGHRS, CDR2 YFSETQ. This CDR3 has 15 residues. Trimming removed 0 bases at V and 8 bases at J, with 15 bases between. The DNA of the CDR3 is TGCGCCAGCAGCTTGGCCCAGGGGAGTGGGTATGAGCAGTTCTTC. It specifies CASSLAQGSGYEQFF. The full variable domain, in which reference TRBV5-1 and TRBJ2-1 provide the parts outside the CDR3, is KAGVTQTPRYLIKTRGQQVTLSCSPISGHRSVSWYQQTPGQGLQFLFEYFSETQRNKGNFPGRFSGRQFSNSRSEMNVSTLELGDSALYLCASSLAQGSGYEQFFGPGTRLTVL.

A single count supports this clone. The V and J genes are TRBV30 and TRBJ1-4, with 11 bases matching TRBD1. J gave up 13 bases and V 3 bases, and 4 bases lay outside the gene matches. The CDR3 totals 12 residues. From germline, CDR1 is GTSNPN and CDR2 SVGIG (reference sequence). CDR3: CAWRGQGARLFF. The DNA of the CDR3 is TGTGCCTGGAGAGGACAGGGGGCCAGACTGTTTTTT. Using reference TRBV30 and TRBJ1-4 for the parts outside the CDR3, the full variable domain is SQTIHQWPATLVQPVGSPLSLECTVEGTSNPNLYWYRQAAGRGLQLLFYSVGIGQISSEVPQNLSASRPQDRQFILSSKKLLLSDSGFYLCAWRGQGARLFFGSGTQLSVL.

The table lists this clone with a few counts. The chain combines TRBV7-2 with TRBJ2-4; D is possibly TRBD1 (5 bases). Trimming cost V 6 bases and J 8 bases, with 17 bases left between them. The CDR3 has 14 residues. Germline CDR1 and CDR2: SGHTA and FQGNSA. This chain's CDR3 is CASSFGRLGDIQYF. CDR3 sequence (DNA): TGTGCCAGCAGTTTTGGTCGATTAGGGGACATTCAGTACTTC.

Points on this clone: Given a much more abundant clone one base away, this may be a read error. This sequence joins TRBV5-1 and TRBJ2-7; TRBD1 aligns across 8 bases. CDR1 and CDR2 from the germline V gene are SGHRS and YFSETQ. The CDR3 is 14 residues long. The V segment lost 4 bases and the J segment 3 bases; nucleotides outside the gene matches: 6. The DNA for the CDR3 is TGCGCCAGCAGCCACCGGGACAGGTTCTACGAGCAGTACTTC. The encoded protein is CASSHRDRFYEQYF.

V gene TRBV19 combines with J gene TRBJ1-5, with D perhaps matching TRBD1 (5 bases). There are 13 residues in the CDR3. The V gene lost 5 bases and the J gene lost 4 bases, with 9 bases spanning the gap. The germline V gene encodes CDR1 LNHDA and CDR2 SQIVND (reference sequence). The CDR3 protein is CASSWGMNQPQHF. CDR3 nucleotide sequence: TGTGCCAGTAGTTGGGGGATGAATCAGCCCCAGCATTTT.

The V call is TRBV11-1, the J call TRBJ2-7; a possible D gene is TRBD1 (5 bases). The CDR3 loop spans 15 amino acids. Trimming pared 2 bases from V and 6 bases from J, leaving 17 bases between. The V gene's germline CDR1 is SGHAT and CDR2 FQDESV (reference sequence). The CDR3 DNA reads as TGTGCCAGCAGCTTACCCTATGGGGCCTCCGGCGAGCAGTACTTC. This codes for CASSLPYGASGEQYF.

The CDR3 sequence is CASSQWGAWKVKYF. CDR3 bases: TGTGCCAGCAGCCAGTGGGGGGCCTGGAAGGTGAAGTACTTC. The chain joins TRBV5-6 to TRBJ2-7; D tentatively fits TRBD1 or TRBD2 (6 bases each). The length of the CDR3 is 14 residues. In germline, CDR1 is SGHDT, CDR2 YYEEEE. V lost 4 bases and J 11 bases, leaving 22 bases between the germline ends.

The chain is built from TRBV7-3 and TRBJ2-1; TRBD1 matches at 7 bases. The trim removed 3 bases at V and 9 bases at J, leaving 5 bases unmatched. The length of the CDR3 is 13 residues. The germline CDR1 and CDR2 sequences are SGHTA and FQGTGA. Written as DNA, the CDR3 is TGTGCCAGCAGCTTGACAGGGTTGGGTGAGCAGTTCTTC. This codes for CASSLTGLGEQFF.

The sample holds one count of this clone. The J gene is TRBJ2-2, the V gene TRBV5-1; D uncertain. From germline, CDR1 is SGHRS and CDR2 YFSETQ. The V and J ends lost 2 bases and 5 bases respectively, with 13 bases between them. The CDR3 is 15 residues long. The CDR3 sequence: CASSFRLEGTGELFF. The CDR3 DNA reads as TGCGCCAGCAGCTTCCGCCTCGAAGGGACCGGGGAGCTGTTTTTT.

The sample holds many counts of this clone. The chain recombines TRBV14 with TRBJ1-2, with 10 bases that match TRBD1. After removal of 2 bases from V and 6 bases from J, the junction contained 15 bases not matched to a gene. CDR1 SGHDN and CDR2 FVKESK come from the germline V gene. The CDR3 runs to 18 residues. In DNA form, the CDR3 reads TGTGCCAGCAGCCAAAGGGGACAGGGGTCGACCCTTAAGGATGGCTACACCTTC. Translated, it gives CASSQRGQGSTLKDGYTF.

This rearrangement joins TRBV7-9 to TRBJ1-1, with 9 bases aligning to TRBD1. Germline lookup yields CDR1 SEHNR and CDR2 FQNEAQ (reference sequence). V shed 5 bases, J shed 0 bases, and the junction held 13 bases outside the gene matches. CDR3 length: 18 residues. As DNA, the CDR3 is TGTGCCAGCAGCCTACCGATCAGACAGGGGGGACTGAACACTGAAGCTTTCTTT. Its translation is CASSLPIRQGGLNTEAFF. Complete variable domain (other parts from reference TRBV7-9 and TRBJ1-1): DTGVSQNPRHKITKRGQNVTFRCDPISEHNRLYWYRQTLGQGPEFLTYFQNEAQLEKSRLLSDRFSAERPKGSFSTLEIQRTEQGDSAMYLCASSLPIRQGGLNTEAFFGQGTRLTVV.

This chain connects TRBV20-1 to TRBJ2-1; TRBD2 might be the D (6 bases). The CDR3 sequence is 10 residues long. With 6 bases removed from V and 9 bases from J, the gap between germline ends came to 9 bases. Germline loops: CDR1 DFQATT, CDR2 SNEGSKA (reference sequence). CDR3 protein: CSASGGEQFF. DNA for the CDR3: TGCAGTGCCTCCGGGGGTGAGCAGTTCTTC.

The CDR3 here is CASRLAGTGGYEQYF. CDR3 DNA sequence: TGTGCCAGCAGATTAGCCGGGACAGGGGGGTACGAGCAGTACTTC. The chain has TRBV6-6 and TRBJ2-7, with 11 nucleotides matching TRBD1. The CDR3 covers 15 residues. CDR1 is MNHNY, CDR2 SVGAGI, per germline (reference sequence). Trimming removed 6 bases from V and 4 bases from J; junction bases left unmatched: 8.

The chain employs TRBV12-5 and TRBJ1-1; tentative D call: TRBD1 (5 bases). CDR1 and CDR2 (germline): LGHNT, FRNRAP. The length of the CDR3 is 13 residues. Trimming took off 5 bases at V and 2 bases at J, with 9 bases between the two ends. The DNA for the CDR3 is TGTGCTAGTGGTAAGGGACTTAACACTGAAGCTTTCTTT. The encoded protein is CASGKGLNTEAFF.

The genes are TRBV5-1 and TRBJ1-1, with D possibly matching TRBD1 (5 bases). Germline V gene lookup returns CDR1 SGHRS and CDR2 YFSETQ. With 4 bases removed from V and 0 bases from J, the gap between germline ends came to 16 bases. This CDR3 spans 16 amino acids. The CDR3 region has the DNA TGCGCCAGCAGCCTCGGGACGATGACCATGAACACTGAAGCTTTCTTT. Encoded protein: CASSLGTMTMNTEAFF. The full variable domain, in which reference TRBV5-1 and TRBJ1-1 provide the parts outside the CDR3, is KAGVTQTPRYLIKTRGQQVTLSCSPISGHRSVSWYQQTPGQGLQFLFEYFSETQRNKGNFPGRFSGRQFSNSRSEMNVSTLELGDSALYLCASSLGTMTMNTEAFFGQGTRLTVV.

This clone appeared a single time. The rearrangement links TRBV7-2 to TRBJ2-5, with TRBD2 identical over 8 bases. V trimming: 4 bases; J trimming: 4 bases; junction bases outside the gene matches: 5. Germline lookup yields CDR1 SGHTA and CDR2 FQGNSA. The CDR3 has 14 amino acids. CDR3 sequence (DNA): TGTGCCAGCAGCTCGCCAGGGACTAGAGAGACCCAGTACTTC. This sequence encodes CASSSPGTRETQYF.

This chain joins TRBV27 and TRBJ2-7; the D gene is possibly TRBD1 (6 bases). The CDR3 has 15 amino acids. Germline CDR1 MNHEY, CDR2 SMNVEV (reference sequence). Between the trimmed V and J ends, which lost 5 bases and 2 bases, there was a span of 16 bases. The CDR3 nucleotides read TGTGCCAGCAGTAAACAGGGCAGCCTTCCCTACGAGCAGTACTTC. Protein: CASSKQGSLPYEQYF.